The clone carrying this T cell receptor (beta chain) has a count of ten or more. Its antigen is unidentified. As the template, RNA transcripts were used to amplify TCR beta CDR3 regions. HTBI primers served in a first-round RT-PCR, which a second-round multiplex PCR followed. One entry per CDR3 protein results from TCRdb running MiXCR on the multiplex PCR reads. The sample lists about 500,000 distinct CDR3 sequences; around 14% were seen once. Ophthalmopathy was moderately-to-severely active, CAS at least 3, NOSPECS at least 4, lasting under 3 months. The CDR3 runs to 13 residues. Trimming took 6 bases from V and 6 from J, leaving 11 bases between them. The germline gives CDR1 SGHTA, CDR2 FQGNSA. The data belong to a study of Graves' ophthalmopathy and Graves' hyperthyroidism. Study conclusions and caveats: A model built from 13 signatures distinguished ophthalmopathy from stable hyperthyroidism with roughly 90% sensitivity and approximately 81% specificity. Clonotypes were expanded in thyroid at above 0.001 frequency, and most also appeared in blood. With a specificity of 72.22% and a sensitivity of about 70%, the model predicted ophthalmopathy progression.

Sequenced input: blood. This TCR was sampled from a young woman with Graves' ophthalmopathy. The chain has TRBV7-2 and TRBJ2-2; no firm D call. This CDR3 is CASRKGWAGELFF. The CDR3 DNA reads as TGTGCCAGCAGGAAGGGATGGGCCGGGGAGCTGTTTTTT.